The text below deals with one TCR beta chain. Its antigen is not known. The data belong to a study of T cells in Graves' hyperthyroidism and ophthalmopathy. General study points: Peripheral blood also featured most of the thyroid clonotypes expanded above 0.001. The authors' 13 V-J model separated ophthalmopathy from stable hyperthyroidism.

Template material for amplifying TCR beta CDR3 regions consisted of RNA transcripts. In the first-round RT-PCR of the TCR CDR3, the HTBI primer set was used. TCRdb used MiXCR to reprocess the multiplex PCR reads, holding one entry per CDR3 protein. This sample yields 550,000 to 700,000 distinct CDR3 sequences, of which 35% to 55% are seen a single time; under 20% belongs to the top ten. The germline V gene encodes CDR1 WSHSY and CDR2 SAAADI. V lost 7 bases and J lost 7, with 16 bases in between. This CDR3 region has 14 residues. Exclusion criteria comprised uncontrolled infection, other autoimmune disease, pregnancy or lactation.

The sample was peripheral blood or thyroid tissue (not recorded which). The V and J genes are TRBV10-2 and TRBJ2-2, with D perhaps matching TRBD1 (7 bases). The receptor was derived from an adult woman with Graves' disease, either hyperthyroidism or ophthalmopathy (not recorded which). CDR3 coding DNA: TGCGCCAGCAAGGCGGGACAGTTATACGGGGAGCTGTTTTTT. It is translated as CASKAGQLYGELFF.